The source of this TCR beta chain is a study of tumor-infiltrating lymphocytes in oesophageal squamous cell carcinoma. MiXCR, applied by TCRdb to the PCR reads, yields one record per CDR3 protein. The data show about 6,000 distinct CDR3 sequences, with about 14% seen just once and about a sixth held by the top ten. CDR1 is ENHRY and CDR2 is SYGVKD in the germline V gene. The CDR3 loop spans 16 amino acids. This clonotype has ten or more counts. This may arise from a read error, as a much more abundant clone is one base away. This TCR came from a male donor with esophageal squamous cell carcinoma. Sequenced input: esophageal tumor tissue. The chain has TRBV10-3 and TRBJ2-1; TRBD2 agrees at 13 bases. Near its end, the DNA agrees better with TRBJ2-7, so the J call may be wrong. CDR3 in amino acids: CAISEWGLAGSGEQYF. The CDR3 DNA sequence: TGTGCCATCAGTGAGTGGGGACTAGCGGGGTCGGGTGAGCAGTACTTC.